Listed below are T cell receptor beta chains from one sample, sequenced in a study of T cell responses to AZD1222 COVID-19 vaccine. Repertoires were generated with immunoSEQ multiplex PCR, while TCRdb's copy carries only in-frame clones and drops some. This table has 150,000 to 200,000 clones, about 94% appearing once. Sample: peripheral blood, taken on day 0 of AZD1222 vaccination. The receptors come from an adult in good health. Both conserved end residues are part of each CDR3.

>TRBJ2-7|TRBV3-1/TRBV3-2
CASSQGDRAYEQYF
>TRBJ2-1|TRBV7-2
CASSLVVGGSSYNEQFF
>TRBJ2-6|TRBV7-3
CASSPIRTQSSGANVLTF
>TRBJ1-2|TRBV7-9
CASSPQGGLVDYGYTF
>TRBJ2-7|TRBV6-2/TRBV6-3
CASSYSRQGREQYF
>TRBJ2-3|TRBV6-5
CASSYGIGTQYF
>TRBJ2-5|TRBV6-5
CASSRTDQETQYF
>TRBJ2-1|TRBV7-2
CASSLRTGAYNEQFF
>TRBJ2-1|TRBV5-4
CASSASGGVEQFF
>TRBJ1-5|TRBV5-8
CASSFRTGLWTQHF
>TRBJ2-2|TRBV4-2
CASREVGTGELFF
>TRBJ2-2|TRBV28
CASSLPTGELFF
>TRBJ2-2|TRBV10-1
CASAQTSGGNTGELFF
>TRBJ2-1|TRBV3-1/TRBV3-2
CASSQVSGGPGNEQFF
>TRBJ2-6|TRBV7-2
CASSLAGTSVSGANVLTF